The clone carrying this T cell receptor (beta chain) has only one observation. A much larger clone lies one base from this, so it may be a read error. This sample is drawn from a study of blood T cell repertoires in COVID-19. Trimming at V came to 7 bases and at J to 1 base, leaving 3 bases not matched to a gene. CDR1 is SNHLY, CDR2 FYNNEI, per germline. This CDR3 contains 14 residues. Method: immunoSEQ multiplex PCR; TCRdb's copy keeps in-frame clones and lacks some. Of roughly 160,000 clones in the sample, about 85% were seen once. The clonotype originates from an elderly woman with COVID-19, enrolled during active disease. Sequencing was done on a sample of peripheral blood. The rearrangement joins TRBV2 to TRBJ1-1, with 10 bases fitting TRBD1. DNA of the CDR3: TGTGCCAGCACCCGGGACAGGGGGAACACTGAAGCTTTCTTT. Protein product: CASTRDRGNTEAFF. Full variable domain (remainder filled in from reference TRBV2 and TRBJ1-1): EPEVTQTPSHQVTQMGQEVILRCVPISNHLYFYWYRQILGQKVEFLVSFYNNEISEKSEIFDDQFSVERPDGSNFTLKIRSTKLEDSAMYFCASTRDRGNTEAFFGQGTRLTVV.